The text below deals with one T cell receptor beta chain. What it recognizes is unknown. Mouse gene names apply. With the read ending 1 residue before the CDR3 end, the germline J gene is used to fill in that end. Time point indicated: mouse harvest day 7 after allogeneic transplant. Each mouse received 10^7 T-cell-depleted marrow cells plus 10^6 splenic CD5+ T cells by tail vein. TCRdb's copy holds only in-frame clones and misses some; the assay was immunoSEQ multiplex PCR. This sample has 7,000 or so clones, with roughly 53% found just once. The data originate from a study of tissue T cells after allogeneic stem cell transplantation. Broader study findings: Alloreactivity or antigen specificity of tissue TCRs was not determined; some clones might be host cells. Only a limited share of tissue TCRs appeared in blood or spleen.

Germline V gene data show CDR1 as SGHDT and CDR2 as FRDEAV. V dropped 5 bases and J dropped 0 bases, with 11 bases sitting between them. The CDR3 loop spans 14 amino acids. The chain uses TRBV14 and TRBJ1-2; D is perhaps TRBD1 (6 bases). Sequencing was performed on gut tissue. This TCR was recovered from a female BALB/c mouse given C57BL/6 T cells with graft-versus-host disease after an allogeneic hematopoietic cell transplant. The CDR3 DNA, read in part, is TGTGCCAGCAGCACCGGGACAACAAACTCCGACTACACC. Its translation is CASSTGTTNSDYT. The CDR3 reads in full as CASSTGTTNSDYTF. Full variable domain (rest looked up from reference TRBV14 and TRBJ1-2): EAGVTQSPRYAVLQEGQAVSFWCDPISGHDTLYWYQQPRDQGPQLLVYFRDEAVIDNSQLPSDRFSAVRPKGTNSTLKIQSAKQGDTATYLCASSTGTTNSDYTFGSGTRLLVI.